These 20 T cell receptor beta chains originate from one sample sequenced in a study of blood T cell repertoires in COVID-19. Generated by immunoSEQ multiplex PCR, the TCRdb table keeps only in-frame clones and is missing some. The repertoire has around 180,000 clones, around 82% of them found once; the top ten carry roughly a sixth. The sequenced material came from PBMCs or T cells enriched from blood (not recorded which). The receptors shown here come from a woman aged 45 to 65 with acute COVID-19.

This rearrangement joins TRBV28 to TRBJ2-1; TRBD2 matches at 11 bases. Germline V gene lookup returns CDR1 MDHEN and CDR2 SYDVKM. With V trimmed by 3 bases and J by 8 bases, 9 bases remained unmatched. The CDR3 runs 16 residues. DNA of the CDR3: TGTGCCAGCAGTTTCCTAGCGGGGGGTCGACCACATGAGCAGTTCTTC. Protein sequence: CASSFLAGGRPHEQFF. The full variable domain, its missing parts supplied by reference TRBV28 and TRBJ2-1, is DVKVTQSSRYLVKRTGEKVFLECVQDMDHENMFWYRQDPGLGLRLIYFSYDVKMKEKGDIPEGYSVSREKKERFSLILESASTNQTSMYLCASSFLAGGRPHEQFFGPGTRLTVL.

This clone was recorded a few times. The chain links TRBV29-1 to TRBJ1-2; TRBD1 matches 7 bases. The germline CDR1 and CDR2 sequences are SQVTM and ANQGSEA. V lost 4 bases and J lost 0; bases outside the gene matches: 2. The CDR3 runs 13 residues. The chain's CDR3 is CSVGGTANYGYTF. The CDR3 region has the DNA TGCAGCGTTGGGGGGACAGCTAACTATGGCTACACCTTC. The whole variable domain, filled in from reference TRBV29-1 and TRBJ1-2, reads SAVISQKPSRDICQRGTSLTIQCQVDSQVTMMFWYRQQPGQSLTLIATANQGSEATYESGFVIDKFPISRPNLTFSTLTVSNMSPEDSSIYLCSVGGTANYGYTFGSGTRLTVV.

The chain has TRBV23-1 and TRBJ1-2; 11 nucleotides match TRBD1. TRBV23-1 is assigned to the ORF class and has an uncertain function. The V gene end was trimmed by 8 bases and the J gene end by 7 bases; junction bases not matched to a gene: 18. The CDR3 sequence is 17 residues long. The chain's CDR3 is CASLPVGQGELTSGYTF. The CDR3 coding sequence is TGCGCCAGCCTTCCGGTGGGACAGGGGGAATTAACCAGTGGCTACACCTTC.

J is TRBJ1-2 and V is TRBV27; 11 bases line up with TRBD1. CDR1 is MNHEY and CDR2 is SMNVEV in the germline V gene (reference sequence). The CDR3 is made up of 17 amino acids. V was pared by 5 bases and J by 9 bases, with 17 bases of the junction left unmatched. For the CDR3, the DNA is TGTGCCAGCAGTGAACAGTACTTAGGCAGGACAGGGGGCCGCTACACCTTC. Its protein product is CASSEQYLGRTGGRYTF.

The chain carries TRBV6-6 and TRBJ1-3; D is unclear. Per the germline V gene, CDR1 is MNHNY and CDR2 is SVGAGI (reference sequence). The CDR3 is 13 residues long. V was trimmed by 8 bases and J by 2 bases, leaving 10 bases between them. CDR3 in amino acids: CASESATGNTIYF. In DNA form, the CDR3 reads TGTGCCAGCGAATCCGCGACTGGAAACACCATATATTTT.

V gene TRBV6-5 combines with J gene TRBJ2-7, with 8 bases aligning to TRBD1. The V gene's germline CDR1 is MNHEY and CDR2 SVGAGI. The CDR3 runs to 14 residues. Trimming removed 6 bases from V and 3 bases from J; junction bases left unmatched: 7. CDR3 residues: CASRDRQGNYEQYV. Here the CDR3 DNA reads TGTGCCAGCAGAGACAGACAGGGGAACTACGAGCAGTACGTC.

The chain carries TRBV11-2 and TRBJ1-6; 9 bases map to TRBD1. Germline V lookup: CDR1 SGHAT, CDR2 FQNNGV. Trimming took 1 base from V and 6 from J; bases not matched to a gene: 13. This CDR3 has 19 residues. The CDR3 nucleotides read TGTGCCAGCAGCTTAGGTCCCGGGACAGGGAAGTCGGGTAATTCACCCCTCCACTTT. Translated: CASSLGPGTGKSGNSPLHF.

The V and J genes are TRBV19 and TRBJ2-7; TRBD1 agrees at 7 bases. With 5 bases clipped from V and 7 bases from J, the junction kept 8 bases outside the gene matches. The CDR3 runs 13 residues. CDR1 is LNHDA and CDR2 is SQIVND in the germline V gene (reference sequence). DNA for the CDR3: TGTGCCAGTAGTGGAAGGACAGGAGGAGAGCAGTACGTC. Amino acids: CASSGRTGGEQYV.

The chain links TRBV19 to TRBJ2-5; the match to TRBD2 covers 9 bases. CDR3 length: 13 amino acids. The trim removed 6 bases at V and 4 bases at J, leaving 3 bases unmatched. Germline-derived CDR1 and CDR2 are LNHDA and SQIVND (reference sequence). The CDR3 loop is CASRISGGETQYF. Written as DNA, the CDR3 is TGTGCCAGTAGGATTAGCGGGGGAGAGACCCAGTACTTC. Together with reference TRBV19 and TRBJ2-5, the CDR3 gives the full variable domain: DGGITQSPKYLFRKEGQNVTLSCEQNLNHDAMYWYRQDPGQGLRLIYYSQIVNDFQKGDIAEGYSVSREKKESFPLTVTSAQKNPTAFYLCASRISGGETQYFGPGTRLLVL.

This clone has more than one count but fewer than ten. J is TRBJ1-2 and V is TRBV28; 9 bases agree with TRBD1. Germline trimming cut 11 bases from V and 8 bases from J; bases unmatched to any gene: 15. The CDR3 has 14 residues. Germline V lookup: CDR1 MDHEN, CDR2 SYDVKM. Here the CDR3 reads CAYRSRRQGGGYTF. CDR3 DNA: TGTGCCTACCGCTCTAGGCGACAGGGGGGAGGCTACACCTTC.

The chain joins TRBV28 to TRBJ2-3; D ambiguous. V lost 2 bases, J lost 1 base, and 10 bases lay in between. CDR1 MDHEN and CDR2 SYDVKM come from the germline V gene. CDR3 size: 15 residues. The CDR3 protein is CASSLDTIGTDTQYF. The CDR3 DNA sequence: TGTGCCAGCAGTTTAGATACAATCGGCACAGATACGCAGTATTTT.

J is TRBJ1-3 and V is TRBV7-9, with a tentative D call TRBD1 (6 bases). The germline V and J ends were trimmed by 5 bases and 4 bases, with 12 bases remaining between them. The CDR3 runs to 14 residues. Germline V gene sequence: CDR1 SEHNR, CDR2 FQNEAQ (reference sequence). CDR3 loop: CASSRPDRGNTIYF. CDR3 in DNA: TGTGCCAGCAGCCGCCCGGACAGAGGAAACACCATATATTTT. Together with reference TRBV7-9 and TRBJ1-3, the CDR3 gives the full variable domain: DTGVSQNPRHKITKRGQNVTFRCDPISEHNRLYWYRQTLGQGPEFLTYFQNEAQLEKSRLLSDRFSAERPKGSFSTLEIQRTEQGDSAMYLCASSRPDRGNTIYFGEGSWLTVV.

The V call is TRBV19, the J call TRBJ1-5; no firm D call. This CDR3 has 12 residues. The V end was cut by 5 bases, the J end by 3 bases, with 5 bases between. Germline lookup yields CDR1 LNHDA and CDR2 SQIVND (reference sequence). CDR3 in DNA: TGTGCCAGTAGTCGTCCCAATCAGCCCCAGCATTTT. Its translation: CASSRPNQPQHF.

The chain is built from TRBV7-8 and TRBJ1-2, with 7 nucleotides matching TRBD1. V was clipped by 7 bases and J by 4 bases; unmatched bases: 12. In germline, CDR1 is SGHVS, CDR2 FQNEAQ. This CDR3 has 15 residues. Here the CDR3 DNA reads TGTGCCAGCACTATTGCGGGACAGACGTCCTATGGCTACACCTTC. Translating gives CASTIAGQTSYGYTF.

The chain uses TRBV5-1 and TRBJ2-3; perhaps TRBD2 as D (5 bases). Between the trimmed V and J ends, which lost 6 bases and 1 base, there was a span of 18 bases. The CDR3 consists of 16 residues. In germline, CDR1 is SGHRS, CDR2 YFSETQ. The CDR3 is CASTMRVATGTDTQYF. The CDR3 bases are TGCGCCAGCACCATGAGGGTCGCCACCGGCACAGATACGCAGTATTTT.

This clone was seen only a few times. This chain connects TRBV5-6 to TRBJ2-7, with D uncertain. The CDR3 sequence is 13 residues long. Deletions cut 3 bases from V and 3 bases from J, with 10 bases between. CDR1 and CDR2 from the germline V gene are SGHDT and YYEEEE. CDR3 coding DNA: TGTGCCAGCAGCTCACCTCGCAGCTACGAGCAGTACGTC. Its translation: CASSSPRSYEQYV.

CDR3 in DNA: TGTGCCAGCACGGAACAGAGCTCCTACGAGCAGTACGTC. Amino acid sequence: CASTEQSSYEQYV. The chain couples TRBV21-1 to TRBJ2-7; TRBD1, the D gene given by the table, was not confirmed from the DNA. TRBV21-1 is tagged as a pseudogene. The CDR3 has 13 amino acids.

This chain joins TRBV5-6 and TRBJ1-6; the D gene is possibly TRBD1 (5 bases). Germline loops: CDR1 SGHDT, CDR2 YYEEEE. The V end was cut by 0 bases, the J end by 10 bases, with 11 bases between. The CDR3 spans 14 residues. This chain's CDR3 is CASSLARGTSPLHF. CDR3 DNA: TGTGCCAGCAGCTTGGCTCGGGGGACCTCACCCCTCCACTTT.

This sequence joins TRBV7-6 and TRBJ2-1; D might be TRBD2 (7 bases). Trimming stripped 5 bases from V and 8 bases from J, with 19 bases between. CDR3 length: 15 residues. Germline CDR1 reads SGHVS; CDR2 reads FNYEAQ. The CDR3, as DNA: TGTGCCAGCAGCCCAGAGGGGGGGCCGGTCGATGAGCAGTTCTTC. Translated: CASSPEGGPVDEQFF. The full variable domain, with the rest looked up from reference TRBV7-6 and TRBJ2-1, is GAGVSQSPRYKVTKRGQDVALRCDPISGHVSLYWYRQALGQGPEFLTYFNYEAQQDKSGLPNDRFSAERPEGSISTLTIQRTEQRDSAMYRCASSPEGGPVDEQFFGPGTRLTVL.

This chain links TRBV6-5 with TRBJ1-2; TRBD1 is a possible D gene (5 bases). The CDR3 spans 14 residues. Germline values: CDR1 MNHEY, CDR2 SVGAGI. V shed 4 bases and J shed 4 bases, with 13 bases lying between them. CDR3 amino acids: CASSSRVLGYGYTF. CDR3 sequence (DNA): TGTGCCAGCAGTTCCAGGGTTTTGGGCTATGGCTACACCTTC.